This TCR beta chain was identified in a study of blood T cell repertoires in COVID-19. Study-level information: COVID-19 samples, acute and convalescent, were from the United States, Italy and Spain. PBMCs, B-cell-depleted T cells, or T cells provided the cDNA or gDNA that made up the material.

Germline lookup yields CDR1 KGHDR and CDR2 SFDVKD. The germline V and J ends were trimmed by 4 bases and 2 bases, with 7 bases remaining between them. This CDR3 spans 13 amino acids. Per the original data handling: The authors estimated nucleated cell counts from reference gene primer amplification. This table comes from immunoSEQ multiplex PCR, and its TCRdb copy is limited to in-frame clones, with some not included. V, J and clone size reflect that table, while D and trimming were determined from the DNA. Of 200,000 to 250,000 clones in the sample, approximately 82% were seen once. The V call is TRBV24-1, the J call TRBJ2-5; D gene uncertain. Sequenced input: peripheral blood. This receptor was identified in a woman in her seventies with active or convalescent COVID-19. In DNA, the CDR3 is TGTGCCACCAGTGAGGCTAGTCAAGAGACCCAGTACTTC. Translating gives CATSEASQETQYF.